The rows below give T cell receptor beta chains drawn from one sample of a study of response to subunit inactivated influenza vaccine. TCRdb reanalysed the RT-PCR reads using MiXCR and keeps one entry per CDR3 protein. The data contain about 530,000 distinct CDR3 sequences, approximately 12% of them singletons. The sample here was PBMCs from blood, taken roughly 48 days after vaccination. The receptors come from a man aged 45-65 years who received an inactivated influenza vaccine. Both conserved end residues are part of each CDR3. A D gene is named only where the DNA matches it firmly. For some rows the clone size is stated as once, few or many, or as a class when expanded; others skip it.

CATSRLAGGIYEQFF	TGTGCCACCAGCAGATTAGCGGGGGGAATTTATGAGCAGTTCTTC	NA	TRBJ2-1	TRBD2	TRBV15
CASSLRDTGTRGSGYRETQYF	TGTGCCAGCAGCTTAAGAGATACCGGGACTAGAGGATCGGGTTACAGAGAGACCCAGTACTTC	NA	TRBJ2-5	TRBD2	TRBV7-6
CASSSGFEQFF	TGTGCCAGCAGTTCCGGGTTTGAGCAGTTCTTC	NA	TRBJ2-1	NA	TRBV6-5
CASSAGLAGTNNEQFF	TGTGCCAGCAGCGCGGGACTAGCGGGGACTAACAATGAGCAGTTCTTC	few	TRBJ2-1	TRBD2	TRBV9
CASSAGAYGYTF	TGTGCCAGCAGTGCGGGGGCCTATGGCTACACCTTC	NA	TRBJ1-2	NA	TRBV25-1
CASSLGLAGRSSYNEQFF	TGTGCCAGCAGTTTGGGACTAGCGGGACGGAGCTCCTACAATGAGCAGTTCTTC	NA	TRBJ2-1	TRBD2	TRBV12-3/TRBV12-4
CASPPSRQGSPYNEQFF	TGTGCCAGCCCCCCCTCGAGACAGGGGAGTCCCTACAATGAGCAGTTCTTC	NA	TRBJ2-1	TRBD1	TRBV28
CASSWSGSTDEQFF	TGTGCCAGCAGCTGGAGCGGATCGACGGATGAGCAGTTCTTC	NA	TRBJ2-1	NA	TRBV7-9
CASSLAEFSYNEQFF	TGTGCCAGCAGCTTAGCGGAGTTCTCCTACAATGAGCAGTTCTTC	NA	TRBJ2-1	NA	TRBV7-2
CATWDALVSQYF	TGTGCCACCTGGGACGCACTTGTTTCCCAGTACTTC	few	TRBJ2-7	NA	TRBV6-6